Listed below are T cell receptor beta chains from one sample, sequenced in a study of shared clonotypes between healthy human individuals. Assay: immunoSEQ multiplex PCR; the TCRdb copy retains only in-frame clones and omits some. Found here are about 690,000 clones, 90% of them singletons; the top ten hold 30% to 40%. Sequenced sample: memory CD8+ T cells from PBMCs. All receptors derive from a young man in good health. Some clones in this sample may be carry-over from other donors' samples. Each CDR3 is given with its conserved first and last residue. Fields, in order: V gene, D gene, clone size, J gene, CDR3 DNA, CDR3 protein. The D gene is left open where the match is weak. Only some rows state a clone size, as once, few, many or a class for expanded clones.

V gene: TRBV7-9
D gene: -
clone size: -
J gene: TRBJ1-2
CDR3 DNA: TGTGCCAGCAGCTTCCCAGGATCTAATGGCTACACCTTC
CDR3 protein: CASSFPGSNGYTF

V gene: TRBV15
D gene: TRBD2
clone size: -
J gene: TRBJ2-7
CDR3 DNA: TGTGCCACCAGCAGAGAAAAGTGGCGGGAGGGTTTGAACGAGCAGTACTTC
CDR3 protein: CATSREKWREGLNEQYF

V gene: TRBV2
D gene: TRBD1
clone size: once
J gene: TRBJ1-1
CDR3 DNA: TGTGCCAGCAGAAGGGGACAGTACGCTGAAGCTTTCTTT
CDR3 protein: CASRRGQYAEAFF

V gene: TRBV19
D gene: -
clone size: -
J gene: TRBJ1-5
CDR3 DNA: TGTGCCAGTAGCGGGACGGGTTATAGCAATCAGCCCCAGCATTTT
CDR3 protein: CASSGTGYSNQPQHF

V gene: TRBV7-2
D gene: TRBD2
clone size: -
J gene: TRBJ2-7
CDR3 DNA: TGTGCCAGCAGCTTAGATAGCGGGGAGACAGGCTACGAGCAGTACTTC
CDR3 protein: CASSLDSGETGYEQYF

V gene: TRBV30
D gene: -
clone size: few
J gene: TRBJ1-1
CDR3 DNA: TGTGCCTGGAGAAGGAACACTGAAGCTTTCTTT
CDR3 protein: CAWRRNTEAFF

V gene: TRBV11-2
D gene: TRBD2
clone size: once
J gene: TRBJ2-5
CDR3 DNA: TGTGCCAGCAGCCCGGGACTAGCGGGCGAGACCCAGTACTTC
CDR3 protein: CASSPGLAGETQYF

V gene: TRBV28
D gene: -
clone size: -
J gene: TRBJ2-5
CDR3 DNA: TGTGCCAGCAGCCCAGGTTTAGGGGAGACCCAGTACTTC
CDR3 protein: CASSPGLGETQYF

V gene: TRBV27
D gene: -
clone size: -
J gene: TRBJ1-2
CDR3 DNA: TGTGCCAGCAGTTTAGGGGGACCCTATGGCTACACCTTC
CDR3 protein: CASSLGGPYGYTF

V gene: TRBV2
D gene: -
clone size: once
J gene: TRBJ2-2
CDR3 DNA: TGTGCCAGCAGTGAACACGGGAACACCGGGGAGCTGTTTTTT
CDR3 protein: CASSEHGNTGELFF

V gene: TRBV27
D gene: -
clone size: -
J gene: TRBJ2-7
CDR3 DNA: TGTGCCAGCAGGGGAGGATGGGAGACCCTCTCCTACGAGCAGTACTTC
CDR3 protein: CASRGGWETLSYEQYF

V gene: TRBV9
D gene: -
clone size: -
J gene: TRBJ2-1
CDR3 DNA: TGTGCCAGCAGCGTGCGGGCACTAAGGGTAAATGAGCAGTTCTTC
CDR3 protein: CASSVRALRVNEQFF

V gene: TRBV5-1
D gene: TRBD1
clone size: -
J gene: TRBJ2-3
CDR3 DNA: TGCGCCAGCAGCCCCTCCGACAGGGTTCAAGATACGCAGTATTTT
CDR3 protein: CASSPSDRVQDTQYF

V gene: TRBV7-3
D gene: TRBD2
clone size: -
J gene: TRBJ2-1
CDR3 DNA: TGTGCCAGCAGCTTGGGACTAGCTGGCAATGAGCAGTTCTTC
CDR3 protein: CASSLGLAGNEQFF

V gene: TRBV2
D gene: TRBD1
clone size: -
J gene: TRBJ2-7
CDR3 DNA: TGTGCCAGCAGTGAACCGAACAGGGGTTCCGAGCAGTACTTC
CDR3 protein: CASSEPNRGSEQYF

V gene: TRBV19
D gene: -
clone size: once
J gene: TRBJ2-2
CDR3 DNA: TGTGCCAGCAGACCACAGAACACCGGGGAGCTGTTTTTT
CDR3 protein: CASRPQNTGELFF

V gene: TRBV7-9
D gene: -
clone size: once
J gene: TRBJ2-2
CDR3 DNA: TGTGCCAGCAGCGGGAGGGACAGGTATCTTTCCGCCGGGGAGCTGTTTTTT
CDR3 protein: CASSGRDRYLSAGELFF

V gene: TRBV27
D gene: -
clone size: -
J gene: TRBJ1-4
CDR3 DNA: TGTGCCAGCAGTTCCTGGGAGAATGAAAAACTGTTTTTT
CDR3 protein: CASSSWENEKLFF

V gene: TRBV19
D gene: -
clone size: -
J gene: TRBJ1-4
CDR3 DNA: TGTGCCAGTAGTTTCTCTTGGAAGTCTGGCAATGAAAAACTGTTTTTT
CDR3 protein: CASSFSWKSGNEKLFF

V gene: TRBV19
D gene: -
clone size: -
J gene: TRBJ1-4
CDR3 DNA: TGTGCCAGTAATGATGGACGGCGAACTAATGAAAAACTGTTTTTT
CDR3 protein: CASNDGRRTNEKLFF

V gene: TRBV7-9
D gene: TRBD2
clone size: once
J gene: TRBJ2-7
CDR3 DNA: TGTGCCAGCAGCTTAGAGGCGGGAGGGCTCTACGAGCAGTACTTC
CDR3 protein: CASSLEAGGLYEQYF

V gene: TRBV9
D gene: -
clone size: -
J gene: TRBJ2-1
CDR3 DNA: TGTGCCAGCAGCGGGGGGGTGTCCCTTACTGAGCAGTTCTTC
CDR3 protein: CASSGGVSLTEQFF

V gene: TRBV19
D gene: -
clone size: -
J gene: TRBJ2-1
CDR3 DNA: TGTGCCAGTACTATTGGCGGTGTAAATGAGCAGTTCTTC
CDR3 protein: CASTIGGVNEQFF

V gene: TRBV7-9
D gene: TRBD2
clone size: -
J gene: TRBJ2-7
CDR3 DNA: TGTGCCAGCAGCTGGCTAGCGGGCGGCCTCTACGAGCAGTACTTC
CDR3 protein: CASSWLAGGLYEQYF

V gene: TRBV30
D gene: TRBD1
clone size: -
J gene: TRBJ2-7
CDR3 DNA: TGTGCCTGGAGAAGGGGGCAACACGAGCAGTACTTC
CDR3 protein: CAWRRGQHEQYF

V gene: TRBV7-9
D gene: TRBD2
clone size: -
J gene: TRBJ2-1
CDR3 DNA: TGTGCCACCACAATAGCGGGAGATTGGGGGGATGAGCAGTTCTTC
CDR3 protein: CATTIAGDWGDEQFF

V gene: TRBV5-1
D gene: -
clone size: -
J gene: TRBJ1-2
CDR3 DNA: TGCGCCAGCAGCTTGGGCCGGAGAACGACTGGGAGGGACTATGGCTACACCTTC
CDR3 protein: CASSLGRRTTGRDYGYTF

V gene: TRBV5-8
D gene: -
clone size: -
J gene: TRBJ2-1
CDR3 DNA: TGTGCCAGCAGCCTGACTTCTCCCTACAATGAGCAGTTCTTC
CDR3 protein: CASSLTSPYNEQFF

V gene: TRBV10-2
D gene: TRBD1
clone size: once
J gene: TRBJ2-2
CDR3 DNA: TGCGCCAGCACCTTGGCAGGGGGCCCCGGGGAGCTGTTTTTT
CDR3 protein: CASTLAGGPGELFF

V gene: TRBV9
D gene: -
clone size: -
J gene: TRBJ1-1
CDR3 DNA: TGTGCCAGCAGCGTAGTGGGGGCCCCTGAAGCTTTCTTT
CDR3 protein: CASSVVGAPEAFF

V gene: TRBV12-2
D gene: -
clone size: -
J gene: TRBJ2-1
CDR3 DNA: TGTGCAAGTCGCGGAAGGGTTCTTAGCGGGGTGAGCTCCTACAATGAGCAGTTCTTC
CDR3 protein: CASRGRVLSGVSSYNEQFF

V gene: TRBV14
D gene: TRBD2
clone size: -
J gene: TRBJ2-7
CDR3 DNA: TGTGCCAGCAGCCAAGGTGCTAGCGGGAGCGATCGCTACGAGCAGTACTTC
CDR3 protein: CASSQGASGSDRYEQYF

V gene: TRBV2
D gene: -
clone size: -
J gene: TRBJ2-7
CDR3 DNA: TGTGCCAGCAGTGAATGGGACCGGAGCGAGCAGTACTTC
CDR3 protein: CASSEWDRSEQYF

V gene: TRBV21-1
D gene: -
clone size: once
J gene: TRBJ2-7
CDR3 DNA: TGTGCCACCCCGTTCCTTAGCGACGAGCAGTACTTC
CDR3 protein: CATPFLSDEQYF

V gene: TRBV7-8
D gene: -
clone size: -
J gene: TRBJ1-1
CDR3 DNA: TGTGCCAGCAGCTTGGGTCCTAAGAACACTGAAGCTTTCTTT
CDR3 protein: CASSLGPKNTEAFF

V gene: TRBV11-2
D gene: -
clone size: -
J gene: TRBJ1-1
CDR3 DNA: TGTGCCAGCAGCCCTCGGGCGGTCGCTGAAGCTTTCTTT
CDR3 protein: CASSPRAVAEAFF

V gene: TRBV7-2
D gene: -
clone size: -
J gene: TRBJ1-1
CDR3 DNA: TGTGCCAGCAGCCCCGGGGGGCCGAGCACTGAAGCTTTCTTT
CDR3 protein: CASSPGGPSTEAFF

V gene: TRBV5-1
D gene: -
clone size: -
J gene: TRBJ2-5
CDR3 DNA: TGCGCCAGCAGCTTGGAAGGGACGGCCGGGACCCAGTACTTC
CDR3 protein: CASSLEGTAGTQYF

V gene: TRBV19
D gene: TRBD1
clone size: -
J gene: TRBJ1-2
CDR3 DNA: TGTGCCAGTACCCCACAGGGGGGCGACTATGGCTACACCTTC
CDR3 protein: CASTPQGGDYGYTF

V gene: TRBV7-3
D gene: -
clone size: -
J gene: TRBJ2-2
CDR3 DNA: TGTGCCAGCAGCTTAACCCGCAGGGGAAGGACCGGGGAGCTGTTTTTT
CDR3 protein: CASSLTRRGRTGELFF

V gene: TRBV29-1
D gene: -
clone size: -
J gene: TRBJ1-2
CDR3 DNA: TGCAGCGCGGGGGGCAGTCCAGGAGATGGCTACACCTTC
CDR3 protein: CSAGGSPGDGYTF

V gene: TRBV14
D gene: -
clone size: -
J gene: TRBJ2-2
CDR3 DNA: TGTGCCAGCAGCCAAGTGGCCTTGGTTGTGGAGGAGCTGTTTTTT
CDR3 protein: CASSQVALVVEELFF

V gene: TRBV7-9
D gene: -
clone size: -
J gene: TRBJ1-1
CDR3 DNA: TGTGCCAGCAGCTTAGTTCCGGACACCGTGAACACTGAAGCTTTCTTT
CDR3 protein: CASSLVPDTVNTEAFF

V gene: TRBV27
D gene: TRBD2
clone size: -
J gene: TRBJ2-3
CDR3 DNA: TGTGCCAGCAGTTTAATCGCGGGAGGGATACTTTACACAGATACGCAGTATTTT
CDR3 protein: CASSLIAGGILYTDTQYF

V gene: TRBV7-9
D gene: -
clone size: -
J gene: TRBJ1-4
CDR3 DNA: TGTGCCAGCAGCTTAGGAGGTGAAAAACTGTTTTTT
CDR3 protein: CASSLGGEKLFF

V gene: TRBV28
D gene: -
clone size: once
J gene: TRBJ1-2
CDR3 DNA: TGTGCCAGCAGTTCATGGGTAGAAACAGTTAACTATGGCTACACCTTC
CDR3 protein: CASSSWVETVNYGYTF

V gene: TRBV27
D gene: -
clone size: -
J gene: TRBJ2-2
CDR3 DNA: TGTGCCAGCAGACCGGGACTTGGTCCCCGGGAGCTGTTTTTT
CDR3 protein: CASRPGLGPRELFF

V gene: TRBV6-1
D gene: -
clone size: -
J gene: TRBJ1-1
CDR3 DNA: TGTGCCAGCAGTGAAGAAGAACTTGGACGTTTGAACACTGAAGCTTTCTTT
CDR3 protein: CASSEEELGRLNTEAFF

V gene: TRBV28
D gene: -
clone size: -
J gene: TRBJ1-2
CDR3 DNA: TGTGCCAGCAGTCCCTTTATAGGGGTATATGGCTACACCTTC
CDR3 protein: CASSPFIGVYGYTF

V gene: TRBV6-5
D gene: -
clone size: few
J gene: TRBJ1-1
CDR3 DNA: TGTGCCAGCAGTTCCTCGACAGCCACTGAAGCTTTCTTT
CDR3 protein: CASSSSTATEAFF

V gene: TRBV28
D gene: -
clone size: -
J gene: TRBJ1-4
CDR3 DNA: TGTGCCAGCAGTTTAGCAACTAATGAAAAACTGTTTTTT
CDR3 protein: CASSLATNEKLFF

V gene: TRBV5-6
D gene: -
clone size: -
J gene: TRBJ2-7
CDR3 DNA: TGTGCCAGCAGTGACTCCTACGAGCAGTACTTC
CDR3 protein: CASSDSYEQYF

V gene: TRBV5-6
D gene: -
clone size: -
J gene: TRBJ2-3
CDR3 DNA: TGTGCCAGCAGTCTAGCAGATACGCAGTATTTT
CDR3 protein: CASSLADTQYF

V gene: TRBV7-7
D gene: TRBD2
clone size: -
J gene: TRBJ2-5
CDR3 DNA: TGTGCCAGCAGCTTAGCGCGGGGACTAGCGGAAGAGACCCAGTACTTC
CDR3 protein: CASSLARGLAEETQYF

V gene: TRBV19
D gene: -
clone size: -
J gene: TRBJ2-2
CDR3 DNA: TGTGCCAGTAGTAACGACCGGGAGTGGCGACCGAACACCGGGGAGCTGTTTTTT
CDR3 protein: CASSNDREWRPNTGELFF